This TCR beta chain stems from a study of blood T cell repertoires in COVID-19. Study-wide background: Some COVID-19 samples were acute and others convalescent; all came from the United States, Italy and Spain.

Only in-frame clones appear in the TCRdb table, and some are missing; sequencing was by immunoSEQ multiplex PCR. The data hold more than 150,000 clones, with approximately 84% observed a single time. This clone was observed a single time. Sequencing was performed on peripheral blood. The sequence was collected from a human donor in a cohort sampled during active COVID-19.

CDR3 sequence (DNA): TGCGCCAGCAGCTTGCAACAGGACAGTAATTCACCCCTCCACTTT. Translation: CASSLQQDSNSPLHF. This chain connects TRBV5-1 to TRBJ1-6; D might be TRBD1 (6 bases). Germline lookup yields CDR1 SGHRS and CDR2 YFSETQ. With 1 base removed from V and 6 bases from J, the gap between germline ends came to 11 bases. The CDR3 length is 15 residues.